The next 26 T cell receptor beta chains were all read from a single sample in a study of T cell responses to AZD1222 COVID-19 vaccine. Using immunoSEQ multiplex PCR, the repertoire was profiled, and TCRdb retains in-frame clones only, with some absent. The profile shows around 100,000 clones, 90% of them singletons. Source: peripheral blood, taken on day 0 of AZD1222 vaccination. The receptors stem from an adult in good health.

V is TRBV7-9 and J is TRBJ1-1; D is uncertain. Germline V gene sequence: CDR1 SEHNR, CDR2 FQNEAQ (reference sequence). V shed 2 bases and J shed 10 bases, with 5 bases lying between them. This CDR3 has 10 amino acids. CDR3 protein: CASSLSVAFF. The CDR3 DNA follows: TGTGCCAGCAGCTTAAGTGTAGCTTTCTTT.

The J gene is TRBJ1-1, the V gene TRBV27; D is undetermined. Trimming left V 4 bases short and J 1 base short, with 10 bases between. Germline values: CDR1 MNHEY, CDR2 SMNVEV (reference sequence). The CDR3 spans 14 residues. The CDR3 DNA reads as TGTGCCAGCAGTTCCCAAGGCCCGAACACTGAAGCTTTCTTT. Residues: CASSSQGPNTEAFF.

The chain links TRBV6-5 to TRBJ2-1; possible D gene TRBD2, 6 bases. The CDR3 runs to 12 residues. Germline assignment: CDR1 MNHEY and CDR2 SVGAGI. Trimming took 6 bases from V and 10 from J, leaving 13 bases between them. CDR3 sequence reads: CASRYSGVEQFF. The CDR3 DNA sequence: TGTGCCAGCAGATATTCGGGGGTAGAGCAGTTCTTC.

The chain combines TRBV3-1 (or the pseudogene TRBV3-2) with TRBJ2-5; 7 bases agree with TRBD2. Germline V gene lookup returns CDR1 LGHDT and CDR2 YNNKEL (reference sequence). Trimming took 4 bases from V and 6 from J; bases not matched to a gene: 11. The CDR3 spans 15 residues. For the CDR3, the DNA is TGTGCCAGCAGCCCAGGGACTACGGGGGAACAGACCCAGTACTTC. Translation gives CASSPGTTGEQTQYF.

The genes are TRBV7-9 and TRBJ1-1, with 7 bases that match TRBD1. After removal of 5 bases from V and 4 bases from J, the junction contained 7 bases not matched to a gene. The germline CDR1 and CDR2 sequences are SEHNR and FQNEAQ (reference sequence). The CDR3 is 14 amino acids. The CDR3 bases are TGTGCCAGCAGCCTACGACAGGGCGCCACTGAAGCTTTCTTT. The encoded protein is CASSLRQGATEAFF.

For the CDR3, the DNA is TGTGCCAGTAGTTACAGGGAATCCGGGGAGCTGTTTTTT. Protein: CASSYRESGELFF. The V call is TRBV19, the J call TRBJ2-2; maybe TRBD1 (6 bases). Germline V CDR1 and CDR2: LNHDA, SQIVND (reference sequence). The CDR3 runs to 13 residues. Between the trimmed V and J ends, which lost 5 bases and 6 bases, there was a span of 10 bases.

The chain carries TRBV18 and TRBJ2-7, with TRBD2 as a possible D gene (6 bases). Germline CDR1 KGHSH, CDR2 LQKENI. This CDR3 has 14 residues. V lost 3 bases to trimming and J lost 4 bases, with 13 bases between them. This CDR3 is CASSPAGPLYEQYF. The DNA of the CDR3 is TGTGCCAGCTCACCGGCGGGGCCCCTATACGAGCAGTACTTC.

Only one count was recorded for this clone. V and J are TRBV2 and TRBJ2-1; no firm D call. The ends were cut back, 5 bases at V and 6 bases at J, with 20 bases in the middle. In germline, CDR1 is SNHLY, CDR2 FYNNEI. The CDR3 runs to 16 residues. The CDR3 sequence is CASSPTDPRVTNEQFF. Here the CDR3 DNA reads TGTGCCAGCAGTCCCACAGATCCCCGAGTAACCAATGAGCAGTTCTTC.

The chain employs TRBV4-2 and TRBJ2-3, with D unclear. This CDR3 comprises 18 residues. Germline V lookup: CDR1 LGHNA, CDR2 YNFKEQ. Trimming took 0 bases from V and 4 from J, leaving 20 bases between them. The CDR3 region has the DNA TGTGCCAGCAGCCAAGATCATGGGGTCGTGTTAGGGTCAGATACGCAGTATTTT. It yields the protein CASSQDHGVVLGSDTQYF.

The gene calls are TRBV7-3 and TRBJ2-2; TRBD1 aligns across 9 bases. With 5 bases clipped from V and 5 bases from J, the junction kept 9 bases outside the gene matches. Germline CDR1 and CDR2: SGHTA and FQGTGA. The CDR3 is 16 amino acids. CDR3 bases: TGTGCCAGCAGCCCTAGCCGGGACAGGGCTACCGGGGAGCTGTTTTTT. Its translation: CASSPSRDRATGELFF. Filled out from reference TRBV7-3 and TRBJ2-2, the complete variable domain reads GAGVSQTPSNKVTEKGKYVELRCDPISGHTALYWYRQSLGQGPEFLIYFQGTGAADDSGLPNDRFFAVRPEGSVSTLKIQRTERGDSAVYLCASSPSRDRATGELFFGEGSRLTVL.

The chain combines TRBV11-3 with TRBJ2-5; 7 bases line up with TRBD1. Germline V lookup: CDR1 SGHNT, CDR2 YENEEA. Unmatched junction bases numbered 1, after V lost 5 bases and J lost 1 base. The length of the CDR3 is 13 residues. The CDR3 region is CASSRDSQETQYF. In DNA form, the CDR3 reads TGTGCCAGCAGCCGGGACAGCCAAGAGACCCAGTACTTC. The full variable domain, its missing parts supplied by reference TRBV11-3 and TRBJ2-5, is EAGVVQSPRYKIIEKKQPVAFWCNPISGHNTLYWYLQNLGQGPELLIRYENEEAVDDSQLPKDRFSAERLKGVDSTLKIQPAELGDSAVYLCASSRDSQETQYFGPGTRLLVL.

The CDR3 region is CASSPQGGVARELFF. The CDR3 DNA is TGTGCCAGCTCACCACAAGGAGGGGTAGCCCGGGAGCTGTTTTTT. This chain joins TRBV18 and TRBJ2-2; the D gene is possibly TRBD2 (6 bases). From germline, CDR1 is KGHSH and CDR2 LQKENI. V was trimmed by 1 base and J by 9 bases, leaving 15 bases between them. CDR3 length: 15 amino acids.

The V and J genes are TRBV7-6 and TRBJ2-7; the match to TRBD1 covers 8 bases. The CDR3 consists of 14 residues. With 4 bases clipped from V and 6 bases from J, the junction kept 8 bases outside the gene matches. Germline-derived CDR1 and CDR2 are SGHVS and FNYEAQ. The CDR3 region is CASSSPGQGVEQYF. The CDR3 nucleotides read TGTGCCAGCAGCTCACCAGGACAGGGCGTCGAGCAGTACTTC.

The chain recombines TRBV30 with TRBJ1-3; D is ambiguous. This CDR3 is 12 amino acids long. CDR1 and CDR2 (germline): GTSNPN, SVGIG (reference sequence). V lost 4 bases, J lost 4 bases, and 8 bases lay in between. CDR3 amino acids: CAWKKSGNTIYF. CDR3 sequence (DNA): TGTGCCTGGAAGAAGTCGGGAAACACCATATATTTT.

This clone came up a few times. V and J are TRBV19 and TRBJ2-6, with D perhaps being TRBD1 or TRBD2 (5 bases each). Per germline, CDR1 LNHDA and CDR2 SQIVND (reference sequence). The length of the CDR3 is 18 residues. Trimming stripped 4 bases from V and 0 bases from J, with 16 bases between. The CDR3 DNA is TGTGCCAGTAGTAAGATTGGTGGGGGACCCTCTGGGGCCAACGTCCTGACTTTC. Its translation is CASSKIGGGPSGANVLTF.

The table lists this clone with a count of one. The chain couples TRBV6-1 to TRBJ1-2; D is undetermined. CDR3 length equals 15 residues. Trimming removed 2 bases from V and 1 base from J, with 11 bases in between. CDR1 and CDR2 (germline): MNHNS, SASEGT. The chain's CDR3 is CASSEFPAGNYGYTF. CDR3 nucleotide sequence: TGTGCCAGCAGTGAATTCCCCGCCGGTAACTATGGCTACACCTTC.

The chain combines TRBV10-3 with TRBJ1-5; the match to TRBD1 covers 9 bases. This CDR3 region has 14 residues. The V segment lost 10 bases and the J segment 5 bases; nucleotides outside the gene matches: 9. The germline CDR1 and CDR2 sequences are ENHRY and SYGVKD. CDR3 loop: CATNRDREYQPQHF. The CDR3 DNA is TGTGCCACTAACCGGGACAGGGAGTATCAGCCCCAGCATTTT.

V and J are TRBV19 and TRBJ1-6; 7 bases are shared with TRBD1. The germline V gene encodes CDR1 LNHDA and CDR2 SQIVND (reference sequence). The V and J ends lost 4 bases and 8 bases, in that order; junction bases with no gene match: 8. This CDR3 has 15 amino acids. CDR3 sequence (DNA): TGTGCCAGTAGTACGGGGACAGAGCGGGATTCACCCCTCCACTTT. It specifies CASSTGTERDSPLHF.

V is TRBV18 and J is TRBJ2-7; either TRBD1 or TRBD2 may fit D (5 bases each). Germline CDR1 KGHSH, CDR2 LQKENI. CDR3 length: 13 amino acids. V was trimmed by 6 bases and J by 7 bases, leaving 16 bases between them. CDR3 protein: CASSSGREGEQYF. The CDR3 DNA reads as TGTGCCAGCTCGTCGGGGCGAGAGGGGGAGCAGTACTTC. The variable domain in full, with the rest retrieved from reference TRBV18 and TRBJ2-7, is NAGVMQNPRHLVRRRGQEARLRCSPMKGHSHVYWYRQLPEEGLKFMVYLQKENIIDESGMPKERFSAEFPKEGPSILRIQQVVRGDSAAYFCASSSGREGEQYFGPGTRLTVT.

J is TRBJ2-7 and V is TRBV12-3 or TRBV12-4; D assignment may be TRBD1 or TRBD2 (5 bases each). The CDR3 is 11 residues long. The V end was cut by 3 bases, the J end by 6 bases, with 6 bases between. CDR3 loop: CASSFGGEQYF. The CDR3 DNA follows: TGTGCCAGCAGTTTTGGGGGCGAGCAGTACTTC.

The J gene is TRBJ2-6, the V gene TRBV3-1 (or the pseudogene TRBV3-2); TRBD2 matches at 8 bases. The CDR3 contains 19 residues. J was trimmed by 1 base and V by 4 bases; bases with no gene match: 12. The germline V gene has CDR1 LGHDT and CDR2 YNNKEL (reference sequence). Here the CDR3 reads CASSLWGGGGSSGANVLTF. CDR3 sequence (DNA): TGTGCCAGCAGCCTCTGGGGCGGCGGGGGGTCGTCTGGGGCCAACGTCCTGACTTTC.

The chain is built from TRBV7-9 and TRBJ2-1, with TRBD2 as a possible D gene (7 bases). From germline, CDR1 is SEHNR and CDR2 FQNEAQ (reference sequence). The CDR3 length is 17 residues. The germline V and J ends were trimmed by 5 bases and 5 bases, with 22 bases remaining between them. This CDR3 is CASSPRGGGTTNNEQFF. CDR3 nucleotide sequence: TGTGCCAGCAGCCCTAGGGGGGGTGGAACTACAAACAATGAGCAGTTCTTC.

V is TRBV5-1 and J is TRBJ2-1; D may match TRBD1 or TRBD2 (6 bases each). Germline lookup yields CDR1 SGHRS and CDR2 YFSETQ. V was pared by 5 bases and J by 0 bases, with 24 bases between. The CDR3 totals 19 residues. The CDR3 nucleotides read TGCGCCAGCAGTGCAGAGGGGGGCCCGACACACAGCTCCTACAATGAGCAGTTCTTC. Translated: CASSAEGGPTHSSYNEQFF.

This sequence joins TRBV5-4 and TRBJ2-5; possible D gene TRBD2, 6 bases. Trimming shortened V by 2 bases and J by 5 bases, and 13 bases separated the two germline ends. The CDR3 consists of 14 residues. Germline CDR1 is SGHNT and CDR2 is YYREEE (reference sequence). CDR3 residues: CASSFWGVRETQYF. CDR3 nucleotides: TGTGCCAGCAGCTTCTGGGGGGTCCGGGAGACCCAGTACTTC.

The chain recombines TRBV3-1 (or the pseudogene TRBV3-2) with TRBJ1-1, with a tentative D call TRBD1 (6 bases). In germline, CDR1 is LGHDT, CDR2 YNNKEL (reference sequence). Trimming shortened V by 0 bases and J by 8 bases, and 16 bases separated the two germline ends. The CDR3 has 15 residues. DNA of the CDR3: TGTGCCAGCAGCCAAGATCCCCGCGACAGGACCGAAGCTTTCTTT. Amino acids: CASSQDPRDRTEAFF.

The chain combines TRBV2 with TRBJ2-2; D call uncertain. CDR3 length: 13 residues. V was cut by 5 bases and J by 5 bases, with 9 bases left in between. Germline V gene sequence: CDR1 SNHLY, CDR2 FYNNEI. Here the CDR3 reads CASSYQLTGELFF. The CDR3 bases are TGTGCCAGCAGTTACCAACTAACCGGGGAGCTGTTTTTT.